This T cell receptor (beta chain) was identified during a study of blood T cell repertoires in COVID-19 (dated by TCRdb to the early 2020s). With regard to the full study: Collaborator samples came from the United States, Italy and Spain and covered acute and convalescent phases of COVID-19. HLA class I and class II types, where available, came from metadata supplied by the sample provider rather than from assay-based typing. The prospective study material was composed of cDNA or gDNA derived from T cells, B-cell-depleted T cells, or PBMCs. Deeply sampled blood TCRbeta repertoires from subjects exposed to, actively infected with, or recovered from COVID-19 were included in the dataset. Samples were obtained from the ongoing ImmuneRACE study (first 160 participants) and from 1,254 subjects provided by 6 global collaborators. Nearly every sample came with metadata listing a de-identified subject ID, COVID-19 status, age in years and sex. The repertoires were made available in a free public database intended to serve as a resource for research on the immune response to SARS-CoV-2. Beyond this particular receptor, the publication reports: The amount of clinical and demographic metadata varied by source and participant and was provided uncurated.

Including cysteine and phenylalanine, the CDR3 has 15 amino acids. Of the read, only the CDR3 DNA is kept; its 45 bases are in frame from base 1. One collaborating source in Seattle enrolled patients while the patients were actively infected and followed the patients over time throughout the course of disease. Whole blood was collected in K2EDTA tubes by collaborating institutions according to the institutions' own protocols. For TCRbeta analysis, collaborators shipped samples as frozen whole blood, isolated PBMCs, or DNA extracted from either of those sample types. TCRbeta CDR3 regions were amplified from genomic DNA using the immunoSEQ Assay, a bias-controlled multiplex PCR. Turning to the authors' computational methods: Nucleated cell counts per sample were estimated from amplification of reference gene primers within the assay. Sequence reads were collapsed and filtered to measure the absolute abundance of every unique TCRbeta CDR3 rearrangement. For each sample, productive Simpson clonality was calculated as the square root of Simpson's diversity index across productive rearrangements. The table was pulled from immuneACCESS by TCRdb, which kept in-frame rearrangements only. Such tables lose some clones; where checked, under half of the loss comes from unresolved V genes, and the rest has no known cause. V, J and clone size were drawn from that table, and D and trimming were deduced from the DNA. The sample contains some 170,000 clones, more than 80% of them found a single time. Jointly, the top ten make up 11% of the sample.

The table lists this clone with a few counts. The target of this receptor is not known. No base quality information exists; no much larger clone differs at one position. The receptor chain draws on TRBV21-1 and TRBJ1-2; the table's D gene call, TRBD1, was not cross checked with the DNA. TRBV21-1 is classified as a pseudogene. The clonotype originates from a woman between 35 and 50 years old with COVID-19, enrolled during active disease. The sequencing input was peripheral blood. The nucleotides are TGTGCCAGCAGACCAAACAGGGGGTCTTTTTTTGGCTACACCTTC. Its translation reads: CASRPNRGSFFGYTF.